The TCR beta chain under discussion was sequenced for a study of radiation and T cells in renal cell carcinoma (dated by TCRdb to the early 2020s). General notes on the study: Samples came from a clinical trial, in which primary renal cell carcinomas received 15 Gy stereotactic body radiation therapy followed by nephrectomy 4 weeks later. In total, roughly 53 samples underwent TCR beta sequencing: roughly 25 tumors plus 27 peripheral blood samples. In the 45 to 65 samples combined, some 4,100,000 unique CDR3 nucleotide sequences were found, encoding about 3 million unique CDR3 amino acid sequences.

The CDR3 sequence holds 14 residues, the cysteine and phenylalanine included. The only DNA kept is the CDR3, 42 bases in frame from the first base. Between the V and J ends, shortened by 6 bases and 0 bases respectively, the junction contains 11 bases. CDR1 and CDR2 (MNHEY, SVGAGI) derive from the germline V gene. Notes on this clone: The clone's antigen remains unknown. No much larger clonotype is one base removed from it; base qualities were not supplied.

The full study reports these points: In blood, the top tumor clonotypes increased between baseline and 2 weeks post-radiation and then shrank by 4 weeks, which suggests that tumor-resident clones expanded only transiently. No pretreatment tumor biopsies were available, so the baseline intratumoral presence of clonotypes could not be determined. Tracking of blood repertoire dynamics stopped at roughly 29 days after treatment, with no follow-up past that point. Effects of radiation dose or scheduling on the TCR repertoire could not be addressed with the single-armed trial design.

Following the manufacturer's recommendations, the immunoSEQ kit was used to generate TCR beta libraries from genomic DNA. For library preparation, a first multiplex PCR was performed with proprietary primers, followed by a second PCR in which unique barcodes were added, and bead cleanups were performed after each round. Each sample batch included a kit-provided positive control reaction and a negative control reaction. The final libraries underwent checking on an Agilent 4200 TapeStation D1000 ScreenTape, volumetric pooling, and quantification by qPCR. An Illumina NextSeq500 fitted with a MidOutput 150-cycle cartridge performed the sequencing, running 156 Read1 cycles and 15 Index1 cycles with the kit's custom primers. The pooled library was loaded at approximately 0.97 pM with about 20% PhiX control spiked in. In the paper's pipeline: Vendor-processed data were analyzed in R, and a clonotype was defined as all T cells sharing the same CDR3 nucleotide sequence. For clone abundance analyses, frequencies were normalized to the 10,000 most abundant clones in each sample. Public T cell clones, averaging fewer than five per sample, were removed before analysis. Tumor-enriched clonotypes and baseline blood-enriched clonotypes were defined as those with an abundance difference of at least 32-fold between compartments. A beta-binomial differential abundance model was used to identify clonotypes that expanded or contracted between blood time points. The Baroni-Urbani and Buser coefficient was used to measure tumor-blood repertoire similarity, and groups were compared with two-tailed Wilcoxon tests in R. TCRdb provides this immuneACCESS table in a form limited to in-frame rearrangements. Some clones are lacking; in checked studies, under half of them reflect an unresolved V gene, and why the rest are absent is not known. The V and J calls and clone size were taken over from that table, and D and trimming were inferred from the DNA. This sample gives some 130,000 clones in total; around 89% of them show up just once. Of the sample, around 6% falls within the top ten clones.

In the paper's terms, the time point label means: blood 2 weeks post-SBRT. The treatment or condition label corresponds to: 15 Gy SBRT to primary tumor, nephrectomy 4 weeks later. To follow tumor-enriched clonotypes, peripheral blood was collected serially from radiation-treated patients at baseline and again at 2 weeks and 4 weeks after SBRT. Renal cell carcinoma with clear cell pathology was present in all patients. Genomic DNA for TCR sequencing was prepared using the QIAamp DNA Blood Mini Kit (Qiagen). Samples were included in the analyses only if all quality control checks were passed. The material sequenced was blood, taken from a patient whose treatment included radiotherapy and nephrectomy. This TCR was sampled from a woman aged 70-85 years with renal cell carcinoma. The chain couples TRBV6-5 to TRBJ1-1; the D gene assignment is ambiguous. The DNA reads as follows: TGTGCCAGCAGCTCCGTGTCCCTGAACACTGAAGCTTTCTTT. Its protein reads: CASSSVSLNTEAFF.